These 17 T cell receptor beta chains share one sample of origin, sequenced in a study of blood T cell repertoires in COVID-19. Only in-frame clones appear in the TCRdb table, and some are missing; sequencing was by immunoSEQ multiplex PCR. This repertoire shows 200,000 to 250,000 clones, more than 75% found once; its top ten account for 9% to 15%. The sample consisted of peripheral blood. These receptors all stem from a man older than 75 with acute or convalescent COVID-19.

In its sample, this clone was seen once. V usage is TRBV28 and J usage is TRBJ2-7; TRBD1 matches 10 bases. Germline V gene sequence: CDR1 MDHEN, CDR2 SYDVKM. The V segment lost 2 bases and the J segment 1 base; nucleotides outside the gene matches: 8. The CDR3 has 17 amino acids. The CDR3 spells CASSLKPGQGLSYEQYF. The DNA for the CDR3 is TGTGCCAGCAGTTTAAAGCCGGGACAGGGGCTGTCCTACGAGCAGTACTTC.

CDR3: CASTPSGDAYEQYF. In DNA, the CDR3 is TGTGCCAGCACCCCCTCGGGGGACGCATACGAGCAGTACTTC. The chain has TRBV14 and TRBJ2-7; a weak D match, TRBD2 (6 bases). The CDR3 is 14 residues long. The germline CDR1 and CDR2 sequences are SGHDN and FVKESK. The V gene lost 7 bases and the J gene lost 4 bases, with 17 bases spanning the gap.

The chain uses TRBV3-1 (or the pseudogene TRBV3-2) and TRBJ2-7; 9 bases map to TRBD1. CDR1 and CDR2 (germline): LGHDT, YNNKEL (reference sequence). CDR3 length equals 17 residues. V lost 6 bases and J lost 5; bases outside the gene matches: 17. CDR3 residues: CASSPFTGTGRSHEQYF. CDR3 bases: TGTGCCAGCAGTCCCTTCACCGGGACAGGGAGATCCCACGAGCAGTACTTC.

The genes are TRBV12-3 or TRBV12-4 and TRBJ2-5; 7 nucleotides line up with TRBD2. This CDR3 contains 13 residues. V dropped 4 bases and J dropped 4; count of bases not matched to a gene: 3. The CDR3 DNA reads TGTGCCAGCAGTTCCCCGGGGGGAGAGACCCAGTACTTC. Its translation: CASSSPGGETQYF.

The chain employs TRBV28 and TRBJ2-1; maybe TRBD2 (5 bases). The CDR3 loop spans 16 amino acids. The germline CDR1 and CDR2 sequences are MDHEN and SYDVKM. Trimming cost V 4 bases and J 0 bases, with 13 bases left between them. CDR3 DNA: TGTGCCAGCAGTTCATCCGGACTGGGCTCCTACAATGAGCAGTTCTTC. This encodes CASSSSGLGSYNEQFF.

The chain is built from TRBV9 and TRBJ1-1, with TRBD1 matching over 10 bases. Germline CDR1 is SGDLS and CDR2 is YYNGEE. J was trimmed by 2 bases and V by 3 bases; bases with no gene match: 22. The CDR3 spans 21 residues. In DNA form, the CDR3 reads TGTGCCAGCAGCGACGACGGCATCGGGGGACAGGGGTTCTCAGCTAACACTGAAGCTTTCTTT. Its translation: CASSDDGIGGQGFSANTEAFF.

V usage is TRBV7-2 and J usage is TRBJ1-5; maybe TRBD1 (5 bases). The germline V and J ends were trimmed by 0 bases and 5 bases, with 11 bases remaining between them. The CDR3 is 15 residues long. Looked up from germline, CDR1 is SGHTA and CDR2 is FQGNSA. CDR3: CASSLAGGGDQPQHF. As DNA, the CDR3 is TGTGCCAGCAGCTTAGCCGGGGGAGGGGATCAGCCCCAGCATTTT.

The genes are TRBV2 and TRBJ1-1; 7 nucleotides match TRBD1. Germline CDR1 SNHLY, CDR2 FYNNEI. V was clipped by 4 bases and J by 9 bases; unmatched bases: 8. The CDR3 contains 13 residues. The CDR3 DNA sequence: TGTGCCAGCAGTGGCGCCCCGACAGGGCAAGCTTTCTTT. Protein sequence: CASSGAPTGQAFF.

This chain links TRBV6-2 or TRBV6-3 with TRBJ1-2; D uncertain. This CDR3 spans 12 amino acids. Germline-derived CDR1 and CDR2 are MNHEY and SVGEGT. Trimming stripped 5 bases from V and 9 bases from J, with 13 bases between. CDR3 region: CASSPRLWSYTF. CDR3 DNA sequence: TGTGCCAGCAGTCCAAGACTGTGGAGCTACACCTTC.

This sequence joins TRBV28 and TRBJ1-1; possible D gene TRBD1, 6 bases. The CDR3 runs to 16 residues. V shed 9 bases and J shed 2 bases, with 22 bases lying between them. Germline CDR1 reads MDHEN; CDR2 reads SYDVKM. The CDR3 DNA is TGTGCCAGTATATGGGGGGGCGTCCCCGTTAACACTGAAGCTTTCTTT. Translating gives CASIWGGVPVNTEAFF. The full variable domain, with the rest looked up from reference TRBV28 and TRBJ1-1, is DVKVTQSSRYLVKRTGEKVFLECVQDMDHENMFWYRQDPGLGLRLIYFSYDVKMKEKGDIPEGYSVSREKKERFSLILESASTNQTSMYLCASIWGGVPVNTEAFFGQGTRLTVV.

The rearrangement links TRBV5-1 to TRBJ1-2, with 11 bases identical to TRBD1. The CDR3 consists of 14 residues. Trimming took 4 bases from V and 5 from J; bases not matched to a gene: 4. In germline, CDR1 is SGHRS, CDR2 YFSETQ. The CDR3 DNA reads as TGCGCCAGCAGCCGGGACAGGGGGTCATATGGCTACACCTTC. It is translated as CASSRDRGSYGYTF.

This chain links TRBV5-5 with TRBJ1-1, with 8 bases lining up with TRBD1. Trimming removed 0 bases from V and 1 base from J; junction bases left unmatched: 2. The CDR3 has 15 amino acids. CDR1 SGHKS and CDR2 YYEKEE come from the germline V gene (reference sequence). CDR3 DNA: TGTGCCAGCAGCTTGGGGACAGGGCGGAACACTGAAGCTTTCTTT. This codes for CASSLGTGRNTEAFF.

The chain couples TRBV10-3 to TRBJ2-2, with TRBD1 matching over 7 bases. This CDR3 is 13 amino acids long. With 9 bases clipped from V and 0 bases from J, the junction kept 1 base outside the gene matches. Germline loops: CDR1 ENHRY, CDR2 SYGVKD. CDR3 sequence (DNA): TGTGCCATGGGACAGACGAACACCGGGGAGCTGTTTTTT. Protein product: CAMGQTNTGELFF.

The CDR3 spells CASSQGAAQINYGYTF. The CDR3 coding sequence is TGTGCCAGCAGCCAAGGGGCAGCCCAAATCAACTATGGCTACACCTTC. The V and J genes are TRBV7-2 and TRBJ1-2; D possibly corresponds to TRBD1 (5 bases). This CDR3 spans 16 amino acids. Deletions cut 5 bases from V and 2 bases from J, with 18 bases between. Germline assignment: CDR1 SGHTA and CDR2 FQGNSA.

In regard to this clone: This same CDR3 is encoded by further DNA sequences in the sample. The chain has TRBV5-1 and TRBJ1-4; no reliable D call. The CDR3 is 14 amino acids. Germline lookup yields CDR1 SGHRS and CDR2 YFSETQ. Between the trimmed V and J ends, which lost 1 base and 0 bases, there was a span of 4 bases. CDR3 DNA: TGCGCCAGCAGCTTGACTGCAACTAATGAAAAACTGTTTTTT. Translated, it gives CASSLTATNEKLFF.

This clone showed up just once. This chain joins TRBV7-2 and TRBJ2-4; 9 bases align to TRBD1. V shed 5 bases, J shed 7 bases, and the junction held 12 bases outside the gene matches. Germline V gene lookup returns CDR1 SGHTA and CDR2 FQGNSA. The CDR3 sequence is 16 residues long. DNA of the CDR3: TGTGCCAGCAGCGGCGGGGGACAGGGAAATTGGAACATTCAGTACTTC. Encoded protein: CASSGGGQGNWNIQYF.

The chain uses TRBV2 and TRBJ2-1, with D unclear. The germline V gene has CDR1 SNHLY and CDR2 FYNNEI. The CDR3 spans 12 residues. The ends were cut back, 2 bases at V and 10 bases at J, with 9 bases in the middle. DNA for the CDR3: TGTGCCAGCAGTGAATTAGTCTCAGAGCAGTTCTTC. Its translation is CASSELVSEQFF.